This T cell receptor (beta chain) came from a study of T cells in Graves' hyperthyroidism and ophthalmopathy. Study results and caveats: Within blood appeared most thyroid clonotypes that had expanded above 0.001. From stable hyperthyroidism, ophthalmopathy was separated by a 13 V-J model.

Amplification yielded TCR beta CDR3 regions, with RNA transcripts as the source. The primer set for the first-round RT-PCR of the TCR CDR3 was HTBI. TCRdb called the multiplex PCR reads again in MiXCR, with one record for every CDR3 protein. The sample holds about 570,000 distinct CDR3 sequences; about 45% are singletons and the top ten take under 20%. Germline lookup yields CDR1 DFQATT and CDR2 SNEGSKA (reference sequence). Trimming removed 3 bases at V and 4 bases at J, with 12 bases between. The CDR3 has 13 residues. Patients having uncontrolled infection, another autoimmune disease, pregnancy or lactation were not included. Used for diagnoses were clinical symptoms, serum thyroxine and TRAb, thyroid ultrasound and orbital computed tomography. This clonotype was observed a few times. What it binds is not known.

This chain uses TRBV20-1 with TRBJ1-2, with D possibly TRBD1 on 5 matching bases. The TCR was taken from an adult woman with Graves' disease, either hyperthyroidism or ophthalmopathy (not recorded which). The sequenced sample consisted of peripheral blood or thyroid tissue (not recorded which). In DNA, the CDR3 is TGCAGTGCTAGGGGGCAGGCGAGCTATGGCTACACCTTC. Protein: CSARGQASYGYTF.